This TCR beta chain was obtained from a study of neurological immune-mediated disorders. It was by 5'RACE with 10-nucleotide random UMIs that the cDNA was made. TCRdb fed the 5' RACE reads into MiXCR, producing one record per CDR3 protein. Of approximately 100,000 distinct CDR3 sequences in the sample, around 3.4% were seen once. This clonotype was counted at least ten times. V dropped 6 bases and J dropped 8; count of bases not matched to a gene: 9. Germline V gene data show CDR1 as MNHEY and CDR2 as SVGAGI. The CDR3 is made up of 13 amino acids. For the unsorted libraries, 2 million PBMCs stored at -80 C served as input.

Sequenced sample: PBMCs. The rearrangement links TRBV6-5 to TRBJ1-1, with TRBD1 identical over 7 bases. The sequence was obtained from a woman between 18 and 29 years old with multiple sclerosis. The CDR3 sequence: CASRRDRVPEAFF. CDR3 nucleotides: TGTGCCAGCAGGCGCGACAGGGTCCCCGAAGCTTTCTTT.